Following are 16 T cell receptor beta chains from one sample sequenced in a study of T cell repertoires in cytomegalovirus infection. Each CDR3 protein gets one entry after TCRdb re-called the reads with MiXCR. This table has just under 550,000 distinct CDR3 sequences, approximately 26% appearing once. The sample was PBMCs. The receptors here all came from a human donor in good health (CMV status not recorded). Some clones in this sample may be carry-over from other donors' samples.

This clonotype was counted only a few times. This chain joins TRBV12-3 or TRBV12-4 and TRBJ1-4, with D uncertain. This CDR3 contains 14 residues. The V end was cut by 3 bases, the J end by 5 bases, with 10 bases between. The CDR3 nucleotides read TGTGCCAGCAGTTTGAGGAGGGTGAATGAAAAACTGTTTTTT. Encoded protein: CASSLRRVNEKLFF.

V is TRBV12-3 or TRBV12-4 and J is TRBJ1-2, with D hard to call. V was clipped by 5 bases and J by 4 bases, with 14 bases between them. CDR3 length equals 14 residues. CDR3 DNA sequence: TGTGCCAGCAGTACAAACGCAAATACCTATGGCTACACCTTC. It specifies CASSTNANTYGYTF.

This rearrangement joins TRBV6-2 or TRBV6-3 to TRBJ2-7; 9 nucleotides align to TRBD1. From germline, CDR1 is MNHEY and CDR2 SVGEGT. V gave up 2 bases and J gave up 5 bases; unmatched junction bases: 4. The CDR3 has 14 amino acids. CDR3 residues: CASSYAGTGNEQYF. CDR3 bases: TGTGCCAGCAGTTACGCCGGGACAGGGAACGAGCAGTACTTC.

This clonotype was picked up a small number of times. The CDR3 loop is CASSQDLGIKAFF. Here the CDR3 DNA reads TGCGCCAGCAGCCAAGATCTTGGGATAAAAGCTTTCTTT. The V call is TRBV4-3, the J call TRBJ1-1; D is unresolved. The germline V gene has CDR1 LGHNA and CDR2 YSLEER. V was pared by 0 bases and J by 9 bases, with 11 bases between. The CDR3 is made up of 13 amino acids.

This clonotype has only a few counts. The CDR3 is CASSQVDMGLVAYNEQFF. CDR3 nucleotides: TGCGCCAGCAGCCAAGTCGATATGGGACTAGTGGCCTACAATGAGCAGTTCTTC. The genes are TRBV4-1 and TRBJ2-1; TRBD2 matches at 8 bases. Germline CDR1 is MGHRA and CDR2 is YSYEKL. The CDR3 loop spans 18 amino acids. The junction had 10 bases not matched to a gene; V was cut back by 1 base and J by 2 bases.

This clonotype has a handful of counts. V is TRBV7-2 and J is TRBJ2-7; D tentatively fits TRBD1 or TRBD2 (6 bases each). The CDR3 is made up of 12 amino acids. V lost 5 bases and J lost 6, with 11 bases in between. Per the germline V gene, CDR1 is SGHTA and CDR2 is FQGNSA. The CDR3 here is CASSQRGAEQYF. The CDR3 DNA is TGTGCCAGCAGCCAGAGGGGGGCCGAGCAGTACTTC.

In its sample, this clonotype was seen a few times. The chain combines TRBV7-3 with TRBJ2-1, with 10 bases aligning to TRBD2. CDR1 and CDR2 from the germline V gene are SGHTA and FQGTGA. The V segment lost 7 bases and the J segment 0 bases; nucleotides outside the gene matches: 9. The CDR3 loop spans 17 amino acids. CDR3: CASTKASGRDSYNEQFF. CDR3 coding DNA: TGTGCCAGCACTAAAGCCAGCGGGAGGGACTCCTACAATGAGCAGTTCTTC.

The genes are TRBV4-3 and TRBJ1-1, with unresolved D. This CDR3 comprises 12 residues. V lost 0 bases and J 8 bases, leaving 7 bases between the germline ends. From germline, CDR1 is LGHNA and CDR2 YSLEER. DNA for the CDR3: TGCGCCAGCAGCCAAGATCGTACAGAAGCTTTCTTT. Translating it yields CASSQDRTEAFF.

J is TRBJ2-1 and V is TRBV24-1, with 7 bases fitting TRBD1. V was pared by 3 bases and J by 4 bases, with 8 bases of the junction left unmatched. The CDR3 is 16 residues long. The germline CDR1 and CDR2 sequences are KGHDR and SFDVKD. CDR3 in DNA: TGTGCCACCAGTGATCGGCTGTCAGGGGGTTACAATGAGCAGTTCTTC. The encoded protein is CATSDRLSGGYNEQFF.

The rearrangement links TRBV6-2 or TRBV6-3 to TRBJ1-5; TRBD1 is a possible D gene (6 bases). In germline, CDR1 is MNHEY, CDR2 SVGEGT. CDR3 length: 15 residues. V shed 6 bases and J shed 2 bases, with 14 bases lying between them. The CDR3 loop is CASSSQGNGNQPQHF. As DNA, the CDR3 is TGTGCCAGCAGCAGCCAGGGGAATGGCAATCAGCCCCAGCATTTT.

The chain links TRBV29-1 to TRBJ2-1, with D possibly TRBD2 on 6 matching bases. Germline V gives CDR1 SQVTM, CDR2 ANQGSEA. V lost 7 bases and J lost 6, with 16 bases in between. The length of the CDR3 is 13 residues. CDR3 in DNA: TGCAGCGGGAGGGGTGATAGCAGCAATGAGCAGTTCTTC. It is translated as CSGRGDSSNEQFF.

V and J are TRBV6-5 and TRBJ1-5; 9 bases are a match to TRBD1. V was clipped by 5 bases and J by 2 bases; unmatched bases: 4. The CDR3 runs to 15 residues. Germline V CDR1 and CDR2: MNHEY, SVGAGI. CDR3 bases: TGTGCCAGCAGTACACAGGGGGCCGGCAATCAGCCCCAGCATTTT. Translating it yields CASSTQGAGNQPQHF.

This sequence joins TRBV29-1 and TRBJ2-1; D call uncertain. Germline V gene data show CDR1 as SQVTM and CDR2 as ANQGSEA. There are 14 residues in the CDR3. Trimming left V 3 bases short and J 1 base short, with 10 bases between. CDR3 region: CSVDERLSYNEQFF. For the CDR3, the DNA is TGCAGCGTTGATGAGCGTCTTTCCTACAATGAGCAGTTCTTC.

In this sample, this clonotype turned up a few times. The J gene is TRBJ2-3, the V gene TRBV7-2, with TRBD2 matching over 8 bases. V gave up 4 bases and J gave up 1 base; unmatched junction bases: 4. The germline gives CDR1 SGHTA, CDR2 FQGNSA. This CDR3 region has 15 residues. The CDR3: CASSSGGGGTDTQYF. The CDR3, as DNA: TGTGCCAGCAGCTCGGGGGGGGGGGGCACAGATACGCAGTATTTT.

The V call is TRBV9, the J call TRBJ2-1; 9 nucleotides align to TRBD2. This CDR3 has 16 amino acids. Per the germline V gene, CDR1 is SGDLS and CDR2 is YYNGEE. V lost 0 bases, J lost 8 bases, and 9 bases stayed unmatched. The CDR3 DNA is TGTGCCAGCAGCGTAGCCCGGCTAGCGGGAAGGGATGAGCAGTTCTTC. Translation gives CASSVARLAGRDEQFF.

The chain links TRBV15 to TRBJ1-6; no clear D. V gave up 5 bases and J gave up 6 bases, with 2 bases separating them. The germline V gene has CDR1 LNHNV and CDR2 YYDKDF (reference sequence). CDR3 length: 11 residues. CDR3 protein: CATSGNSPLHF. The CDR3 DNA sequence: TGTGCCACCAGCGGTAATTCACCCCTCCACTTT.